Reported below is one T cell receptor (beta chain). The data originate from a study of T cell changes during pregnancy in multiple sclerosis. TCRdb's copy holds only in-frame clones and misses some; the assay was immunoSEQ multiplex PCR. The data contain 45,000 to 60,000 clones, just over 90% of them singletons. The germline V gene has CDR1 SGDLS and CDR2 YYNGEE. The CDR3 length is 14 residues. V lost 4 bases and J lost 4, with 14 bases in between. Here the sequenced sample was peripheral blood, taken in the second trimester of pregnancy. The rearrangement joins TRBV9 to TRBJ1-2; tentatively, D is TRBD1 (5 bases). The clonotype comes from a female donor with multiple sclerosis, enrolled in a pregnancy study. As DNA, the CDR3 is TGTGCCAGCAGCAACCGGGACTCCGGCTATGGCTACACCTTC. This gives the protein CASSNRDSGYGYTF.